One sample yielded the 2 T cell receptor beta chains listed below, sequenced in a study of shared T cell receptors in the human thymus (dated by TCRdb to the early 2020s). Libraries came from the immunoSEQ multiplex PCR assay. This is the immuneACCESS table as TCRdb keeps it, with only in-frame sequences that have V and J called. A part of the clones is gone; compared with another copy, unresolved V genes explain less than half, and the rest is unexplained. The sample table lists hundreds of thousands of clones, roughly 90% of them with a count of one. The ten largest clones add up to 0.0095% to 0.012% of the sample. These data also formed part of another study, on human thymus T cells.

The sequenced material came from thymocytes. The receptors stem from a boy younger than two with a congenital heart defect. Donor details come from another sample of the same person, matched by shared clones.

The chain has TRBV6-7 and TRBJ2-3; 9 positions agree with TRBD2. TRBV6-7 is filed as an ORF, its function uncertain. J was trimmed by 3 bases and V by 7 bases; bases with no gene match: 8. The CDR3 loop spans 15 amino acids. CDR3 DNA sequence: TGTGCCAGCACCGGGGGCGGGAGGGGTACAGATACGCAGTATTTT. Translating it yields CASTGGGRGTDTQYF.

CDR3 protein: CASSQGVPGGNTGELFF. The DNA of the CDR3 is TGCGCCAGCAGCCAAGGCGTCCCGGGAGGGAACACCGGGGAGCTGTTTTTT. The rearrangement joins TRBV4-1 to TRBJ2-2; the match to TRBD2 covers 7 bases. Germline V gives CDR1 MGHRA, CDR2 YSYEKL. This CDR3 is 17 amino acids long. Trimming removed 1 base from V and 1 base from J; junction bases left unmatched: 6.